Listed here are 13 T cell receptor beta chains from one sample, sequenced in a study of blood T cell repertoires in COVID-19. The method was immunoSEQ multiplex PCR; TCRdb's version includes in-frame clones alone and lacks a portion of them. The data show 65,000 to 75,000 clones, roughly nine tenths seen once. The specimen was peripheral blood. The receptors stem from a man aged 50 to 60 with active COVID-19.

V usage is TRBV3-1 (or the pseudogene TRBV3-2) and J usage is TRBJ2-1, with TRBD2 matching 12 bases. Germline loops: CDR1 LGHDT, CDR2 YNNKEL (reference sequence). V shed 4 bases, J shed 2 bases, and the junction held 9 bases outside the gene matches. This CDR3 spans 18 amino acids. CDR3: CASSPRLGLAGTYNEQFF. CDR3 in DNA: TGTGCCAGCAGCCCAAGACTCGGACTAGCGGGGACCTACAATGAGCAGTTCTTC.

The chain recombines TRBV5-1 with TRBJ1-2; no clear D. Trimming stripped 4 bases from V and 4 bases from J, with 8 bases between. This CDR3 is built from 12 residues. Per the germline V gene, CDR1 is SGHRS and CDR2 is YFSETQ. The CDR3 sequence: CASSREGYGYTF. The DNA of the CDR3 is TGCGCCAGCAGCCGTGAGGGCTATGGCTACACCTTC.

The chain joins TRBV2 to TRBJ2-3; the match to TRBD2 covers 12 bases. The CDR3 is 16 amino acids. Germline assignment: CDR1 SNHLY and CDR2 FYNNEI. V gave up 5 bases and J gave up 13 bases; unmatched junction bases: 16. The CDR3 region is CASSPGLAGLDVGKYF. The CDR3 coding sequence is TGTGCCAGCAGTCCAGGACTAGCGGGACTAGACGTTGGGAAGTATTTT.

V and J are TRBV11-2 and TRBJ1-6; 7 bases agree with TRBD1. J lost 0 bases, V lost 5 bases, and 4 bases had no gene match. Germline V gene lookup returns CDR1 SGHAT and CDR2 FQNNGV. This CDR3 contains 16 residues. CDR3 residues: CASSPGGSSYNSPLHF. CDR3 coding DNA: TGTGCCAGCAGCCCAGGGGGGAGCTCCTATAATTCACCCCTCCACTTT.

The gene calls are TRBV18 and TRBJ1-1, with D possibly matching TRBD1 (6 bases). This CDR3 is 16 amino acids long. Per germline, CDR1 KGHSH and CDR2 LQKENI. The V end lost 5 bases, the J end lost 0 bases, and 16 bases lay between the germline ends. CDR3 coding DNA: TGTGCCAGCTCAGATAATTGGGGGGGCGTGAACACTGAAGCTTTCTTT. Translated, it gives CASSDNWGGVNTEAFF.

The V gene is TRBV29-1, the J gene TRBJ2-7; D possibly corresponds to TRBD2 (5 bases). This CDR3 has 13 amino acids. The germline V gene encodes CDR1 SQVTM and CDR2 ANQGSEA. V shed 7 bases and J shed 0 bases, with 13 bases lying between them. For the CDR3, the DNA is TGCAGCGGCCGGGGTGGAGACTCCTACGAGCAGTACTTC. It specifies CSGRGGDSYEQYF.

J is TRBJ2-5 and V is TRBV7-3; 10 bases match TRBD2. Germline V gene lookup returns CDR1 SGHTA and CDR2 FQGTGA. Trimming removed 5 bases from V and 2 bases from J; junction bases left unmatched: 17. The CDR3 has 19 residues. The CDR3 spells CASSPRPGVLAGWQETQYF. The DNA of the CDR3 is TGTGCCAGCAGCCCAAGGCCCGGGGTACTAGCGGGATGGCAAGAGACCCAGTACTTC.

This clone has a handful of counts. V gene TRBV4-3 combines with J gene TRBJ2-6, with D possibly being TRBD2 (6 bases). With 4 bases removed from V and 3 bases from J, the gap between germline ends came to 19 bases. CDR1 LGHNA and CDR2 YSLEER come from the germline V gene. CDR3 length: 18 residues. CDR3 in DNA: TGCGCCAGCAGCCCCGCCCATAAGACGGGGGATGGGGCCAACGTCCTGACTTTC. As protein: CASSPAHKTGDGANVLTF.

The CDR3 nucleotides read TGCAGTGCTAGTAATGATGACACAGGCGGCTACACCTTC. This sequence encodes CSASNDDTGGYTF. The chain has TRBV20-1 and TRBJ1-2, with a possible D match to TRBD1 (5 bases). V was cut by 3 bases and J by 8 bases, with 16 bases left in between. This CDR3 comprises 13 residues. Germline loops: CDR1 DFQATT, CDR2 SNEGSKA (reference sequence).

This clone was observed a handful of times. The genes are TRBV27 and TRBJ1-2; D gene uncertain. Germline values: CDR1 MNHEY, CDR2 SMNVEV (reference sequence). This CDR3 has 14 amino acids. Between the trimmed V and J ends, which lost 4 bases and 0 bases, there was a span of 9 bases. In nucleotides, the CDR3 is TGTGCCAGCAGTTCAATGACTGCTAACTATGGCTACACCTTC. It yields the protein CASSSMTANYGYTF.

V and J are TRBV2 and TRBJ2-2, with 9 bases identical to TRBD1. Germline values: CDR1 SNHLY, CDR2 FYNNEI. The V and J ends lost 9 bases and 7 bases, in that order; junction bases with no gene match: 9. The CDR3 extends over 14 amino acids. CDR3 DNA sequence: TGTGCCAGTCAGTTCGGGACAGGGATCGGGGAGCTGTTTTTT. Amino acid sequence: CASQFGTGIGELFF. Together with reference TRBV2 and TRBJ2-2, the CDR3 gives the full variable domain: EPEVTQTPSHQVTQMGQEVILRCVPISNHLYFYWYRQILGQKVEFLVSFYNNEISEKSEIFDDQFSVERPDGSNFTLKIRSTKLEDSAMYFCASQFGTGIGELFFGEGSRLTVL.

The chain uses TRBV5-1 and TRBJ1-3, with D uncertain. The germline gives CDR1 SGHRS, CDR2 YFSETQ. The CDR3 contains 15 residues. The germline V and J ends were trimmed by 2 bases and 3 bases, with 12 bases remaining between them. The DNA of the CDR3 is TGCGCCAGCAGCTTATCCGGAGAGAGTGGAAACACCATATATTTT. Its translation: CASSLSGESGNTIYF.

The J gene is TRBJ2-7, the V gene TRBV5-1, with a possible D match to TRBD2 (6 bases). Deletions cut 0 bases from V and 2 bases from J, with 9 bases between. From germline, CDR1 is SGHRS and CDR2 YFSETQ. The CDR3 extends over 14 amino acids. The CDR3 coding sequence is TGCGCCAGCAGCTTGGGGGCGGGAACCTACGAGCAGTACTTC. It is translated as CASSLGAGTYEQYF. Variable domain in full (rest from reference TRBV5-1 and TRBJ2-7): KAGVTQTPRYLIKTRGQQVTLSCSPISGHRSVSWYQQTPGQGLQFLFEYFSETQRNKGNFPGRFSGRQFSNSRSEMNVSTLELGDSALYLCASSLGAGTYEQYFGPGTRLTVT.